This note documents a single TCR beta chain sequence. No antigen is known for it. This CDR3 region has 15 residues. The germline gives CDR1 LNHDA, CDR2 SQIVND (reference sequence). Unmatched junction bases numbered 10, after V lost 5 bases and J lost 7 bases. The sample originates from a study of T-cell reconstitution after alpha-beta-depleted transplantation in children. Findings of the study overall: T-cell numbers and diversity one year post-transplant derived largely from freshly generated T cells. Expanded clones from the graft, numbering several hundred, reportedly supplied alpha-beta T cells about two months after transplant. Several patients had high TCRbeta diversity at day 60; it came from surviving recipient T cells and thymic progenitors.

Unique molecular identifiers were used to barcode this TCRbeta library. Each CDR3 protein is one row after TCRdb ran MiXCR on the PCR reads. The profile shows about 150,000 distinct CDR3 sequences, around 10% of them singletons. This clonotype was obtained from a boy aged 2 to 10 with acute myeloid leukemia, due to receive a stem cell transplant. The chain employs TRBV19 and TRBJ2-2; 7 positions agree with TRBD1. This specimen consisted of PBMCs, obtained before TCRalphabeta/CD19-depleted stem cell transplant. The CDR3 here is CASSGRDSYVGELFF. In DNA, the CDR3 is TGTGCCAGTAGTGGCCGGGACAGCTATGTCGGGGAGCTGTTTTTT.